This entry is about one T cell receptor beta chain. Its antigen is unidentified. Assay used: immunoSEQ multiplex PCR; TCRdb lists only in-frame clones, some missing. The sample carries 95,000 to 150,000 clones, 87% recorded once. The sample belongs to a study of T cell responses to AZD1222 COVID-19 vaccine. Trimming removed 6 bases at V and 8 bases at J, with 17 bases between. Germline V lookup: CDR1 SNHLY, CDR2 FYNNEI. The CDR3 sequence is 14 residues long. Notes on the study in general: After the peak T cell response, and only then, were repertoires sampled. Mostly white British, mostly female donors; authors suggested clonal diversity may be underestimated.

The rearrangement links TRBV2 to TRBJ2-1; maybe TRBD1 (6 bases). The clonotype was recovered from an adult in good health. This material consisted of peripheral blood, taken on day 0 of AZD1222 vaccination. CDR3 sequence reads: CASRGANESDEQFF. CDR3 coding DNA: TGTGCCAGCAGGGGGGCCAATGAATCCGATGAGCAGTTCTTC.